Sequencing of this TCR beta chain was carried out in a study of T cells in Graves' hyperthyroidism and ophthalmopathy. TCR beta CDR3 regions were amplified from RNA transcripts. The study used the HTBI primer set for a first-round RT-PCR of the TCR CDR3. TCRdb redid the calling of the multiplex PCR reads with MiXCR, one entry per CDR3 protein. The sample yields approximately 530,000 distinct CDR3 sequences, roughly a sixth seen once. The germline CDR1 and CDR2 sequences are SQVTM and ANQGSEA. The length of the CDR3 is 15 residues. The V end was cut by 7 bases, the J end by 3 bases, with 19 bases between.

The source is a woman under 30 with Graves' hyperthyroidism. This sequence joins TRBV29-1 and TRBJ1-3; D is undetermined. The sequenced sample was blood. DNA of the CDR3: TGCAGCGCTGTCATTTTTGGGAGAGTTGGAAACACCATATATTTT. Amino acid sequence: CSAVIFGRVGNTIYF.